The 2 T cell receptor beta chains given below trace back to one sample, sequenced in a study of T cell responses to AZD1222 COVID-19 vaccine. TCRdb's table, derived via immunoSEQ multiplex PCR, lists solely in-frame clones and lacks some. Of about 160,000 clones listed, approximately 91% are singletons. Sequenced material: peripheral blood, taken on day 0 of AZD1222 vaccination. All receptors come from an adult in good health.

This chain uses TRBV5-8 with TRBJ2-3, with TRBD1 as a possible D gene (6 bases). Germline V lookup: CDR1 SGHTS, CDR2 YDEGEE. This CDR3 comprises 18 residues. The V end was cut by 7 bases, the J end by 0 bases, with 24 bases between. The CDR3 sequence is CASLTGVRFLLSTDTQYF. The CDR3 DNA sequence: TGTGCCAGCTTGACAGGAGTTAGGTTCCTCTTAAGCACAGATACGCAGTATTTT.

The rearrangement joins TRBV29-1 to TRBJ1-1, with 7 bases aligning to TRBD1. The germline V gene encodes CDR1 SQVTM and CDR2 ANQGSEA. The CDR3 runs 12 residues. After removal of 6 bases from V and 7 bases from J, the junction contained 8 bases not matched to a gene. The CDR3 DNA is TGCAGCGTCAACAGGGGAATGCGTGAAGCTTTCTTT. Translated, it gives CSVNRGMREAFF.